This T cell receptor (beta chain) is from a study of shared clonotypes between healthy human individuals. CD4+ cell separation produced CD45RA+ naive and CD45RA-negative memory subsets. In replicate PCRs of sorted subsets, 150 to 200 ng DNA, 29,000 or so T cell genomes, was used. Assay: immunoSEQ multiplex PCR; the TCRdb copy retains only in-frame clones and omits some. The table lists about 2 million clones, roughly 94% of them singletons. Note on this clone: The antigen is unknown.

Whole-study results and caveats: Represented diversity (both genetic and exposure-history) was limited by the small number of donors. Memory subsets generally showed lower estimated richness than naive subsets.

V lost 0 bases to trimming and J lost 1 base, with 6 bases between them. The CDR3 contains 15 residues. CDR1 is LGHNA, CDR2 YSLEER, per germline. The chain joins TRBV4-3 to TRBJ2-2; unclear D gene. The sequence derives from a man aged 18 to 29 in good health. The sequenced sample was naive CD4+ T cells sorted from blood. Specified subset: CD45RA+ positively selected. This CDR3 is CASSQEPGNTGELFF. CDR3 nucleotide sequence: TGCGCCAGCAGCCAAGAACCCGGGAACACCGGGGAGCTGTTTTTT.